The 27 T cell receptor beta chains below were found in one sample sequenced in a study of cytomegalovirus exposure and HLA in healthy donors. With 60 Vbeta and 13 Jbeta primers, the PCR was carried out. Libraries were prepared by immunoSEQ multiplex PCR; TCRdb keeps only in-frame clonotypes and omits some of them. The sample holds about 150,000 clones, 64% seen once. The sequencing input was PBMCs. All receptors derive from a woman between 25 and 40 years old in good health and CMV-seropositive.

The chain uses TRBV6-1 and TRBJ2-5; 7 positions agree with TRBD1. Germline V gene lookup returns CDR1 MNHNS and CDR2 SASEGT. V shed 4 bases, J shed 0 bases, and the junction held 2 bases outside the gene matches. The CDR3 runs to 14 residues. As DNA, the CDR3 is TGTGCCAGCAGTGTAGGGACAGACCAAGAGACCCAGTACTTC. Protein sequence: CASSVGTDQETQYF.

The CDR3 DNA reads TGCGCCAGCAGCTTGAAACTAGCAGGGGAGACCCAGTACTTC. Amino acids: CASSLKLAGETQYF. This chain connects TRBV5-1 to TRBJ2-5, with D maybe TRBD2 (6 bases). The V gene's germline CDR1 is SGHRS and CDR2 YFSETQ. Trimming cost V 1 base and J 5 bases, with 12 bases left between them. CDR3 length: 14 amino acids.

This clone has just a few counts. The rearrangement joins TRBV2 to TRBJ1-5; possibly TRBD1 for D (5 bases). Germline-derived CDR1 and CDR2 are SNHLY and FYNNEI. Trimming stripped 4 bases from V and 4 bases from J, with 11 bases between. This CDR3 has 14 residues. CDR3 bases: TGTGCCAGCAGTGGACCGTCAGGGAATCAGCCCCAGCATTTT. Translated: CASSGPSGNQPQHF.

The V gene is TRBV30, the J gene TRBJ1-3, with D hard to call. From germline, CDR1 is GTSNPN and CDR2 SVGIG (reference sequence). The ends were cut back, 0 bases at V and 0 bases at J, with 6 bases in the middle. The CDR3 covers 14 residues. The CDR3 DNA sequence: TGTGCCTGGAGTGTAAGCGCCTCTGGAAACACCATATATTTT. This codes for CAWSVSASGNTIYF.

This clone was found a few times. The chain combines TRBV9 with TRBJ1-1, with D perhaps matching TRBD1 (5 bases). The ends were cut back, 4 bases at V and 4 bases at J, with 11 bases in the middle. This CDR3 is 13 amino acids long. Looked up from germline, CDR1 is SGDLS and CDR2 is YYNGEE. CDR3 DNA sequence: TGTGCCAGCAGCCGAGACAGTAGCACTGAAGCTTTCTTT. Translating gives CASSRDSSTEAFF.

This sequence joins TRBV5-1 and TRBJ2-1; 7 positions match TRBD2. Germline V CDR1 and CDR2: SGHRS, YFSETQ. The junction had 8 bases not matched to a gene; V was cut back by 0 bases and J by 8 bases. The CDR3 is made up of 15 amino acids. CDR3 protein: CASSLGRGIGDEQFF. Here the CDR3 DNA reads TGCGCCAGCAGCTTGGGGCGGGGGATCGGCGATGAGCAGTTCTTC. Full variable domain (missing parts from reference TRBV5-1 and TRBJ2-1): KAGVTQTPRYLIKTRGQQVTLSCSPISGHRSVSWYQQTPGQGLQFLFEYFSETQRNKGNFPGRFSGRQFSNSRSEMNVSTLELGDSALYLCASSLGRGIGDEQFFGPGTRLTVL.

This clone was recorded only once. The chain recombines TRBV7-3 with TRBJ1-1; tentative D call: TRBD1 (6 bases). The CDR3 loop spans 14 amino acids. With 5 bases removed from V and 2 bases from J, the gap between germline ends came to 12 bases. Germline lookup yields CDR1 SGHTA and CDR2 FQGTGA. As DNA, the CDR3 is TGTGCCAGCAGCCTTGGGACACTCAACACTGAAGCTTTCTTT. Protein product: CASSLGTLNTEAFF.

This clone turned up a few times. V and J are TRBV28 and TRBJ1-6; D is unresolved. The CDR3 is 15 amino acids. Germline CDR1 MDHEN, CDR2 SYDVKM. Deletions cut 6 bases from V and 7 bases from J, with 16 bases between. CDR3 DNA sequence: TGTGCCAGCAGATGGGCCCCGAGCTCCAATTCACCCCTCCACTTT. Its protein is CASRWAPSSNSPLHF.

V is TRBV18 and J is TRBJ1-6, with a weak D call TRBD1 (5 bases). Deletions cut 6 bases from V and 5 bases from J, with 14 bases between. The CDR3 is made up of 15 amino acids. The germline CDR1 and CDR2 sequences are KGHSH and LQKENI. As DNA, the CDR3 is TGTGCCAGCTCGCCCAACCGGGGGGATAATTCACCCCTCCACTTT. This codes for CASSPNRGDNSPLHF.

The chain recombines TRBV11-2 with TRBJ1-4; perhaps TRBD1 as D (5 bases). The CDR3 has 14 amino acids. Germline values: CDR1 SGHAT, CDR2 FQNNGV. Trimming stripped 5 bases from V and 8 bases from J, with 15 bases between. CDR3 sequence: CASSRTGTREKLFF. DNA of the CDR3: TGTGCCAGCAGCCGAACCGGGACTCGCGAAAAACTGTTTTTT.

The rearrangement joins TRBV27 to TRBJ2-2, with 12 bases fitting TRBD2. Germline CDR1 reads MNHEY; CDR2 reads SMNVEV (reference sequence). Unmatched junction bases numbered 8, after V lost 2 bases and J lost 10 bases. This CDR3 comprises 16 residues. This CDR3 is CASSLNLAGGYKELFF. DNA for the CDR3: TGTGCCAGCAGTTTAAATCTAGCGGGAGGGTATAAGGAGCTGTTTTTT.

The rearrangement links TRBV29-1 to TRBJ2-1; 9 nucleotides match TRBD1. Looked up from germline, CDR1 is SQVTM and CDR2 is ANQGSEA. This CDR3 is built from 14 residues. Unmatched junction bases numbered 4, after V lost 3 bases and J lost 4 bases. As DNA, the CDR3 is TGCAGCGTTGATTTTGGACAGGGGTACAATGAGCAGTTCTTC. Translating gives CSVDFGQGYNEQFF.

The chain couples TRBV28 to TRBJ1-2, with 8 bases identical to TRBD1. Germline-derived CDR1 and CDR2 are MDHEN and SYDVKM. V dropped 5 bases and J dropped 4; count of bases not matched to a gene: 3. The CDR3 spans 13 residues. This chain's CDR3 is CASSGTGAYGYTF. In nucleotides, the CDR3 is TGTGCCAGCAGTGGGACAGGCGCCTATGGCTACACCTTC.

This clone was seen once. The CDR3 sequence: CASSPGRGRNTGELFF. The CDR3 region has the DNA TGTGCCAGCAGCCCCGGTAGAGGGCGCAACACCGGGGAGCTGTTTTTT. The chain couples TRBV11-3 to TRBJ2-2; maybe TRBD2 (5 bases). V was cut by 5 bases and J by 2 bases, with 15 bases left in between. This CDR3 region has 16 residues. In germline, CDR1 is SGHNT, CDR2 YENEEA.

This clone was seen only a few times. The J gene is TRBJ2-3, the V gene TRBV5-5; a weak D match, TRBD2 (6 bases). Germline lookup yields CDR1 SGHKS and CDR2 YYEKEE (reference sequence). Trimming removed 4 bases from V and 4 bases from J, with 16 bases in between. The CDR3 runs to 15 residues. The CDR3 nucleotides read TGTGCCAGCAGCCATGGACGGAGGGTCCCAGATACGCAGTATTTT. Its translation: CASSHGRRVPDTQYF.

A note on this clone: One end of the junction varies from germline; a read error may be responsible. The chain is built from TRBV7-7 and TRBJ2-5; tentative D call: TRBD1 (6 bases). CDR3 length: 14 residues. The V gene's germline CDR1 is SSHAT and CDR2 FNYEAQ (reference sequence). In nucleotides, the CDR3 is TGTGCTAGCAGCTTAGTAGGGGGCCAAGAGACCCAGTACTTC. Protein: CASSLVGGQETQYF.

This clone was observed once. The chain has TRBV10-1 and TRBJ2-4, with TRBD1 identical over 9 bases. Trimming cost V 0 bases and J 7 bases; bases outside gene matches: 1. The germline gives CDR1 WNHNN, CDR2 SYGVQD (reference sequence). The CDR3 spans 14 residues. For the CDR3, the DNA is TGCGCCAGCAGTGAGTCACAGGGGGCCAACATTCAGTACTTC. It yields the protein CASSESQGANIQYF.

The chain carries TRBV10-3 and TRBJ2-7, with TRBD2 matching 9 bases. Per germline, CDR1 ENHRY and CDR2 SYGVKD. The length of the CDR3 is 15 residues. With 2 bases clipped from V and 2 bases from J, the junction kept 4 bases outside the gene matches. The CDR3 loop reads CAISEKTSGPYEQYF. The CDR3 coding sequence is TGTGCCATCAGTGAGAAGACTAGCGGCCCCTACGAGCAGTACTTC.

The CDR3 here is CATSRAPERGRGYF. The CDR3 bases are TGTGCCACCAGCAGAGCCCCTGAGCGGGGGCGAGGGTATTTT. V is TRBV15 and J is TRBJ2-3, with 8 bases identical to TRBD2. This CDR3 contains 14 residues. Germline V gene lookup returns CDR1 LNHNV and CDR2 YYDKDF (reference sequence). J was trimmed by 14 bases and V by 1 base; bases with no gene match: 11.

The chain uses TRBV28 and TRBJ1-6; D gene uncertain. V lost 10 bases and J lost 8, with 15 bases in between. From germline, CDR1 is MDHEN and CDR2 SYDVKM. This CDR3 region has 13 residues. As DNA, the CDR3 is TGTGCCACGACGGGGTACAAAGATTCACCCCTCCACTTT. This codes for CATTGYKDSPLHF.

The J gene is TRBJ2-3, the V gene TRBV10-2, with TRBD2 matching over 7 bases. V shed 8 bases and J 1 base; nucleotides not matched to a gene: 3. The germline V gene encodes CDR1 WSHSY and CDR2 SAAADI. The length of the CDR3 is 13 residues. CDR3 amino acids: CASGRGGTDTQYF. In DNA, the CDR3 is TGCGCCAGCGGACGGGGGGGCACAGATACGCAGTATTTT.

The rearrangement joins TRBV5-6 to TRBJ1-6, with 11 bases aligning to TRBD1. V shed 4 bases and J 10 bases; nucleotides not matched to a gene: 7. The germline V gene has CDR1 SGHDT and CDR2 YYEEEE. This CDR3 spans 15 amino acids. CDR3 residues: CASSIRTGGLSPLHF. As DNA, the CDR3 is TGTGCCAGCAGCATACGGACAGGGGGCTTGTCACCCCTCCACTTT.

This chain joins TRBV18 and TRBJ2-2; 9 nucleotides match TRBD1. The germline CDR1 and CDR2 sequences are KGHSH and LQKENI. V was clipped by 6 bases and J by 6 bases; unmatched bases: 11. The CDR3 totals 16 residues. CDR3 amino acids: CASSLQGAIISGELFF. The CDR3 DNA reads as TGTGCCAGCTCTCTACAGGGGGCGATCATTTCCGGGGAGCTGTTTTTT.

The rearrangement joins TRBV4-2 to TRBJ1-1, with 7 bases lining up with TRBD1. V shed 4 bases and J 2 bases; nucleotides not matched to a gene: 4. CDR3 size: 14 residues. Germline V gives CDR1 LGHNA, CDR2 YNFKEQ. The chain's CDR3 is CASSPRQGNTEAFF. CDR3 nucleotide sequence: TGTGCCAGCAGCCCAAGACAGGGAAACACTGAAGCTTTCTTT.

The V and J genes are TRBV27 and TRBJ2-2, with 7 bases matching TRBD1. Germline CDR1 is MNHEY and CDR2 is SMNVEV (reference sequence). The CDR3 has 14 amino acids. With V trimmed by 6 bases and J by 6 bases, 7 bases remained unmatched. For the CDR3, the DNA is TGTGCCAGCAGCTGGGACAGAGCATCCGGGGAGCTGTTTTTT. This codes for CASSWDRASGELFF.

The V gene is TRBV7-3, the J gene TRBJ2-5; D may be TRBD1 (6 bases). Looked up from germline, CDR1 is SGHTA and CDR2 is FQGTGA. This CDR3 is 17 amino acids long. Trimming removed 0 bases at V and 4 bases at J, with 18 bases between. The CDR3 DNA sequence: TGTGCCAGCAGCTTAACCCTACCCGGGACAAGAGGAGAGACCCAGTACTTC. Its protein is CASSLTLPGTRGETQYF.

The rearrangement links TRBV5-6 to TRBJ1-3; TRBD1 might be the D (6 bases). CDR1 SGHDT and CDR2 YYEEEE come from the germline V gene. V shed 1 base and J shed 0 bases, with 17 bases lying between them. This CDR3 comprises 18 residues. The CDR3 region is CASSLPPGTSPSGNTIYF. The DNA of the CDR3 is TGTGCCAGCAGCTTGCCCCCAGGGACAAGTCCCTCTGGAAACACCATATATTTT.